Listed below are T cell receptor beta chains from one sample, sequenced in a study of blood T cell repertoires in COVID-19. Generated by immunoSEQ multiplex PCR, the TCRdb table keeps only in-frame clones and is missing some. This table has about 220,000 clones, roughly 84% appearing once. Sequencing input: peripheral blood. Receptors originate from a woman of 80 years or more with acute or convalescent COVID-19. Both conserved end residues are trimmed from each CDR3.

v_gene	len	j_gene	CDR3aa
TRBV7-2	12	TRBJ2-7	ASTLDSASYEQY
TRBV3-1/TRBV3-2	10	TRBJ2-4	ASSQTENIQY
TRBV7-3	12	TRBJ1-2	ASSSLPPGGGYT
TRBV6-4	13	TRBJ2-3	ASSRNGGYTDTQY
TRBV12-3/TRBV12-4	10	TRBJ1-2	ASSPARGGYT
TRBV18	12	TRBJ2-7	ASSSTGGVDEQY
TRBV28	14	TRBJ2-7	ASSSPGQGATYEQY
TRBV14	12	TRBJ1-4	ASSHQQINEKLF
TRBV9	12	TRBJ2-2	ASSVLQGPGELF
TRBV12-3/TRBV12-4	10	TRBJ1-1	ASSLLAAEAF
TRBV7-7	13	TRBJ2-5	ASSLGLGGQETQY
TRBV24-1	17	TRBJ1-5	ATSGDRGGRGYSNQPQH
TRBV7-2	14	TRBJ2-7	ASSLPSSGGTYEQY
TRBV11-3	15	TRBJ1-5	ASSQGVGRDTDQPQH
TRBV2	12	TRBJ2-1	ASSKGQGNNEQF
TRBV24-1	15	TRBJ2-1	ATSDRTSGGYYNEQF
TRBV9	12	TRBJ2-3	ASSVAWGADTQY
TRBV9	14	TRBJ2-5	ASSTAKTGLQETQY
TRBV13	11	TRBJ1-1	ASSLARNTEAF
TRBV12-3/TRBV12-4	11	TRBJ1-1	ASRPTGLTEAF